This T cell receptor beta chain was found in a study of blood T cell repertoires in COVID-19. Repertoires were generated with immunoSEQ multiplex PCR, while TCRdb's copy carries only in-frame clones and drops some. The sample has 240,000 or so clones; approximately 83% are singletons. The junction had 6 bases not matched to a gene; V was cut back by 3 bases and J by 9 bases. The germline CDR1 and CDR2 sequences are MNHEY and SMNVEV (reference sequence). The CDR3 has 14 amino acids. The source of this sequence is a woman aged 40 to 55 with acute COVID-19. The sequencing input was PBMCs or T cells enriched from blood (not recorded which). The chain joins TRBV27 to TRBJ2-7; 12 bases map to TRBD2. In DNA, the CDR3 is TGTGCCAGCAGTTTCCGGACTAGCGGGACGGGGCAGTACTTC. As protein: CASSFRTSGTGQYF.